The clone carrying this T cell receptor beta chain was counted between two and nine times. These data come from a study of T-cell reconstitution after alpha-beta-depleted transplantation in children. Germline V lookup: CDR1 MNHNS, CDR2 SASEGT. V shed 6 bases, J shed 5 bases, and the junction held 10 bases outside the gene matches. The CDR3 runs to 15 residues. Preparation of the TCRbeta library was carried out with unique molecular identifiers. A single record per CDR3 protein comes from TCRdb applying MiXCR to the PCR reads. Of roughly 200,000 distinct CDR3 sequences detected, 8% to 10% appear once; the ten largest clones hold about 6%.

The gene calls are TRBV6-1 and TRBJ2-5, with 9 bases identical to TRBD1. The receptor was isolated from a human donor who donated a stem cell graft to a child with acute lymphoblastic leukemia. The input for sequencing was PBMCs from the stem cell graft donor, taken from the stem cell graft. The CDR3 reads CASSQDRGDGETQYF. The CDR3 DNA sequence: TGTGCCAGCAGCCAGGACAGGGGAGACGGGGAGACCCAGTACTTC.